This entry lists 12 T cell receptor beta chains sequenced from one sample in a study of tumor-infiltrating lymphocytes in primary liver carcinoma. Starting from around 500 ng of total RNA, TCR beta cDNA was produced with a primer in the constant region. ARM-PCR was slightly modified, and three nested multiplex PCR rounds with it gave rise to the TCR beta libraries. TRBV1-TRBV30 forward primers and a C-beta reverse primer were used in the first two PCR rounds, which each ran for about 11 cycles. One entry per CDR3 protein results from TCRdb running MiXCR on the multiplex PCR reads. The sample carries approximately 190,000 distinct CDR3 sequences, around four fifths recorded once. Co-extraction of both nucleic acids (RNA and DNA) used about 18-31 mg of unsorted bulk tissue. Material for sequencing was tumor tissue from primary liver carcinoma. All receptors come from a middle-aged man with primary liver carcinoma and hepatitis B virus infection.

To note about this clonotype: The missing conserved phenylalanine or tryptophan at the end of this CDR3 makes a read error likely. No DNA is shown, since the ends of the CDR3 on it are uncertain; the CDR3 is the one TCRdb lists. CDR3 sequence: CASRVVAEETQDL. The V and J genes are TRBV6-8 and TRBJ2-5; no check of the table's D call, TRBD2, against the DNA was made. Looked up from germline, CDR1 is MNHGY and CDR2 is SAAAGT. The CDR3 extends over 13 residues, inclusive of both ends.

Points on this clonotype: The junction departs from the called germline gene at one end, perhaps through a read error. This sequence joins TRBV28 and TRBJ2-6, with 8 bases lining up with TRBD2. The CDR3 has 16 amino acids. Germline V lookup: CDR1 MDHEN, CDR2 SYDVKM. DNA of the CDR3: TGTGCCAGCAGTCCGCGACTAGCGTCTGGGGCCAACGTCCTGTCTTTT. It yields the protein CASSPRLASGANVLSF.

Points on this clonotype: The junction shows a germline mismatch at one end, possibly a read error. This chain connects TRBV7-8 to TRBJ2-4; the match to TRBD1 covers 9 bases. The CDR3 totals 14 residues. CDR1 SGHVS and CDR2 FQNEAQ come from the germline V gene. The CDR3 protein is CGSSLGTGLYIQYF. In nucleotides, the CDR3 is TGTGGCAGCAGCTTGGGGACAGGGTTGTACATTCAGTACTTC.

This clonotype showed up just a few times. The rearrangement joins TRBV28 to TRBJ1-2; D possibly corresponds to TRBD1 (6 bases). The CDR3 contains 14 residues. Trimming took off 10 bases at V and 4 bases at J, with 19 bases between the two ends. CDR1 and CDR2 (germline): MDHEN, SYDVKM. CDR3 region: CANSPRTGIYGYTF. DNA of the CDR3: TGTGCCAACAGCCCTCGAACAGGGATCTATGGCTACACCTTC.

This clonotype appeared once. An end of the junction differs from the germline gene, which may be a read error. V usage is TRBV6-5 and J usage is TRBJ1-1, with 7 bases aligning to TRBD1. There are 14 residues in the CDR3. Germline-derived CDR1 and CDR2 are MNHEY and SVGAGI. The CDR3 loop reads CASSYRGTDTEALF. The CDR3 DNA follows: TGTGCCAGCAGTTACAGGGGGACAGACACTGAAGCTTTATTT.

CDR3 sequence reads: CASTRSGGELGYTF. As DNA, the CDR3 is TGTGCCAGCACCAGATCTGGGGGAGAGCTGGGCTACACCTTC. This chain uses TRBV7-9 with TRBJ1-2, with D possibly being TRBD1 (5 bases). Trimming removed 7 bases at V and 8 bases at J, with 20 bases between. This CDR3 has 14 amino acids. Per the germline V gene, CDR1 is SEHNR and CDR2 is FQNEAQ (reference sequence).

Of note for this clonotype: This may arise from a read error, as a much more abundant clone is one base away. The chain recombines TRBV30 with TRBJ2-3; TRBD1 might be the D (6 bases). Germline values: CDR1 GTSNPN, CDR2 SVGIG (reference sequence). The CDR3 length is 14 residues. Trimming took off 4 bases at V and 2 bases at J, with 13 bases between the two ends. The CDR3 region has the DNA TGTGCCTGGACCCCGGGACATCTCACAGATACGCAGTATTTT. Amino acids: CAWTPGHLTDTQYF.

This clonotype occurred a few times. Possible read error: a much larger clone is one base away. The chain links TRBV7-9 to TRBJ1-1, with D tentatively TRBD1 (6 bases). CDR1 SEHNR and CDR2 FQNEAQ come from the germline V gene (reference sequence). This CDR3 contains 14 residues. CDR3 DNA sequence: TGTGCCAACAGCTCTCAACAGGGCTCCCCTGAAGCTTTCTTT. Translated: CANSSQQGSPEAFF.

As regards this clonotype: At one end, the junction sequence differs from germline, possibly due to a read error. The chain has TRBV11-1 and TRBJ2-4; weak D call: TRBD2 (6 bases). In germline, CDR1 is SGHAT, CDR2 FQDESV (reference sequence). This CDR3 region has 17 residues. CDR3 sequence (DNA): TGTGCCAGTTGCTTTCCCGGGACTTGCGGGACCAAGAACATTCAGTACTTC. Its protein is CASCFPGTCGTKNIQYF. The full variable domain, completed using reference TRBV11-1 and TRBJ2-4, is EAEVAQSPRYKITEKSQAVAFWCDPISGHATLYWYRQILGQGPELLVQFQDESVVDDSQLPKDRFSAERLKGVDSTLKIQPAELGDSAMYLCASCFPGTCGTKNIQYFGAGTRLSVL.

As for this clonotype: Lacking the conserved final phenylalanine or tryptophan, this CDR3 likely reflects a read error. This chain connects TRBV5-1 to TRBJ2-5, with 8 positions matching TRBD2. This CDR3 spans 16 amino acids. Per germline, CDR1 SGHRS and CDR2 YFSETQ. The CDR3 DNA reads TGCGCCAGCAGCTTGTCAAGCGGGAGTGGCCAAGTGACCCAGTACTTG. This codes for CASSLSSGSGQVTQYL.

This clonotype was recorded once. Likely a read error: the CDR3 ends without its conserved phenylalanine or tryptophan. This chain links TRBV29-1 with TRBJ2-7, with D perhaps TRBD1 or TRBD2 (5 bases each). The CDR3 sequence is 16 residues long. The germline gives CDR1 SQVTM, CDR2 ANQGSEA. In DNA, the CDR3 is TGCAGGGCCATGACATCTGGGACCGGCACTCCCTATGAGCAGTACCTA. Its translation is CRAMTSGTGTPYEQYL.

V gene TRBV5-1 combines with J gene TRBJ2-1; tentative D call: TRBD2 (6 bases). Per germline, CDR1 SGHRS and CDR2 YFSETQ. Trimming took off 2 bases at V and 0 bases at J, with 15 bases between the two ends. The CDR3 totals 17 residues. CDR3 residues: CASSFGIAARSYNEQFF. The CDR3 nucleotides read TGCGCCAGCAGCTTCGGTATAGCGGCCCGCTCCTACAATGAGCAGTTCTTC.